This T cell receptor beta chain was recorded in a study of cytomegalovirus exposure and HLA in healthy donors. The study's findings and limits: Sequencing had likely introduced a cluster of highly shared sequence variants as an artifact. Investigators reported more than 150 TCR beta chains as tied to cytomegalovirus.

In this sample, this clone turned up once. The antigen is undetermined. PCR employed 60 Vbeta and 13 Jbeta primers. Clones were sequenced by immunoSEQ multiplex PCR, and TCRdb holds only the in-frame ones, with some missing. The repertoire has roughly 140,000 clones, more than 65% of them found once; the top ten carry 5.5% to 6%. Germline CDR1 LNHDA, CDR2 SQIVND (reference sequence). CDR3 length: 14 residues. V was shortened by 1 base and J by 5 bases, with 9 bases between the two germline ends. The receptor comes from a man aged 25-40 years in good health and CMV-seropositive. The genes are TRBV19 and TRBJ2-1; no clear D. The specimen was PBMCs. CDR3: CASSIVSSNNEQFF. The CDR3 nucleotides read TGTGCCAGTAGTATAGTGAGTAGCAACAATGAGCAGTTCTTC.